This passage covers 8 T cell receptor beta chains from one sample sequenced in a study of PD-1 blockade in mismatch repair-deficient tumors. Produced via immunoSEQ multiplex PCR; TCRdb's table is partial and in-frame only. The sample carries about 130,000 clones, roughly 90% recorded once. The sample consisted of peripheral blood, taken 72 weeks after starting pembrolizumab. The receptors shown here come from an adult with mismatch repair-deficient cancer.

This chain uses TRBV10-1 with TRBJ2-3; D is uncertain. CDR3 size: 17 residues. V was shortened by 5 bases and J by 6 bases, with 24 bases between the two germline ends. Germline CDR1 and CDR2: WNHNN and SYGVQD (reference sequence). The CDR3 nucleotides are TGCGCCAGCAGTCGAGAACCCGGGCCGCCCGGTGGGGATACGCAGTATTTT. Protein sequence: CASSREPGPPGGDTQYF.

This sequence joins TRBV13 and TRBJ2-2; D gene ambiguous. V was shortened by 7 bases and J by 1 base, with 16 bases between the two germline ends. CDR3 length: 16 residues. The germline CDR1 and CDR2 sequences are PRHDT and FYEKMQ (reference sequence). CDR3 sequence reads: CASTVRTTGNTGELFF. For the CDR3, the DNA is TGTGCCAGCACCGTGCGTACCACGGGGAACACCGGGGAGCTGTTTTTT.

V usage is TRBV6-5 and J usage is TRBJ2-5; a weak D match, TRBD2 (5 bases). CDR3 length equals 13 residues. Germline CDR1 MNHEY, CDR2 SVGAGI. The V end lost 8 bases, the J end lost 5 bases, and 15 bases lay between the germline ends. This CDR3 reads CASGIKGGETQYF. The CDR3 DNA follows: TGTGCCAGCGGTATAAAGGGCGGGGAGACCCAGTACTTC.

The chain employs TRBV5-3 and TRBJ1-5; D unresolved. TRBV5-3 is an ORF, and what it does is uncertain. The CDR3 extends over 15 amino acids. The ends were cut back, 0 bases at V and 6 bases at J, with 13 bases in the middle. The DNA of the CDR3 is TGTGCCAGAAGCTTGGGACCTCAACGGGGTCAGCCCCAGCATTTT. Amino acids: CARSLGPQRGQPQHF.

The V gene is TRBV7-2, the J gene TRBJ2-3, with 7 nucleotides matching TRBD2. This CDR3 has 18 amino acids. V lost 1 base to trimming and J lost 6 bases; unmatched junction nucleotides: 16. Germline CDR1 SGHTA, CDR2 FQGNSA. The CDR3 nucleotides are TGTGCCAGCAGCTTAGTTGCGGGGGACTCGCGGGCGGGGGATACGCAGTATTTT. Encoded protein: CASSLVAGDSRAGDTQYF.

The chain combines TRBV29-1 with TRBJ2-5, with D maybe TRBD2 (5 bases). V was trimmed by 7 bases and J by 4 bases, leaving 19 bases between them. Germline assignment: CDR1 SQVTM and CDR2 ANQGSEA. CDR3 length equals 14 residues. CDR3 sequence (DNA): TGCAGCGCCCAGCAGGTAGCGCCCCCAGAGACCCAGTACTTC. It translates to CSAQQVAPPETQYF.

This clone came up once. The genes are TRBV10-2 and TRBJ2-5; D not resolved. V was pared by 1 base and J by 1 base, with 19 bases between. The germline gives CDR1 WSHSY, CDR2 SAAADI. The CDR3 has 18 amino acids. DNA for the CDR3: TGCGCCAGCAGTGAGTTGGACCCGAGACAATCCTTCCAAGAGACCCAGTACTTC. This gives the protein CASSELDPRQSFQETQYF.

The rearrangement joins TRBV6-6 to TRBJ2-5, with D possibly being TRBD1 or TRBD2 (6 bases each). The V gene lost 7 bases and the J gene lost 7 bases, with 16 bases spanning the gap. The germline CDR1 and CDR2 sequences are MNHNY and SVGAGI (reference sequence). CDR3 length: 13 amino acids. This chain's CDR3 is CASTNIGGGTQYF. In DNA, the CDR3 is TGTGCCAGCACTAACATCGGAGGGGGGACCCAGTACTTC.